The next 7 T cell receptor beta chains were all read from a single sample in a study of CD8+ T cells in alopecia areata. CD4+ lymphocytes from several patients underwent sorting into CD25+CD127- populations. RNA extraction and reverse transcription yielded cDNA as sequencing template. Profiling relied on immunoSEQ multiplex PCR, and the TCRdb table lists in-frame clones only, not all of them. The sample has under 40,000 clones; less than 55% are singletons. The specimen sequenced was CD4+ Tregs sorted from blood. All receptors derive from a human donor with alopecia areata.

CDR3 loop: CASSEGFNEQFF. In nucleotides, the CDR3 is TGCGCCAGCAGTGAGGGTTTTAATGAGCAGTTCTTC. This sequence joins TRBV5-1 and TRBJ2-1; weak D call: TRBD2 (5 bases). Per the germline V gene, CDR1 is SGHRS and CDR2 is YFSETQ. CDR3 length equals 12 residues. Trimming took off 5 bases at V and 7 bases at J, with 10 bases between the two ends.

The chain links TRBV10-3 to TRBJ2-7; TRBD1 matches 9 bases. V lost 7 bases to trimming and J lost 2 bases; unmatched junction nucleotides: 6. Germline V gene lookup returns CDR1 ENHRY and CDR2 SYGVKD. The CDR3 totals 14 residues. The CDR3 here is CAIMPGTGPYEQYF. The CDR3 nucleotides are TGTGCCATCATGCCCGGGACAGGGCCCTACGAGCAGTACTTC.

The gene calls are TRBV5-1 and TRBJ2-3; unclear D gene. CDR3 length: 14 amino acids. From germline, CDR1 is SGHRS and CDR2 YFSETQ. Trimming left V 4 bases short and J 4 bases short, with 13 bases between. CDR3 in amino acids: CASSDSLGPDTQYF. Written as DNA, the CDR3 is TGCGCCAGCAGCGACTCTCTGGGCCCAGATACGCAGTATTTT.

The sample holds a few counts of this clone. The chain carries TRBV2 and TRBJ2-7; 10 bases are shared with TRBD2. Germline trimming cut 8 bases from V and 4 bases from J; bases unmatched to any gene: 14. The CDR3 sequence is 16 residues long. In germline, CDR1 is SNHLY, CDR2 FYNNEI. CDR3 bases: TGTGCCAGCGAGGAGCGGGGGGGACCAAACCAGTACGAGCAGTACTTC. Residues: CASEERGGPNQYEQYF.

The chain recombines TRBV7-2 with TRBJ2-3; D tentatively fits TRBD1 or TRBD2 (5 bases each). CDR3 size: 14 residues. Germline lookup yields CDR1 SGHTA and CDR2 FQGNSA. The V end was cut by 5 bases, the J end by 6 bases, with 15 bases between. CDR3 in DNA: TGTGCCAGCAGCCTCCGGGACCGCTGGGATACGCAGTATTTT. It encodes CASSLRDRWDTQYF.

V gene TRBV5-1 combines with J gene TRBJ2-2; 8 bases match TRBD1. V lost 6 bases and J lost 4; bases outside the gene matches: 5. The CDR3 length is 14 residues. CDR1 and CDR2 from the germline V gene are SGHRS and YFSETQ. CDR3 sequence reads: CASTITGGTGELFF. DNA for the CDR3: TGCGCCAGCACCATTACAGGGGGCACCGGGGAGCTGTTTTTT.

The table lists this clone with a few counts. The chain joins TRBV20-1 to TRBJ1-1; D ambiguous. Germline CDR1 reads DFQATT; CDR2 reads SNEGSKA (reference sequence). This CDR3 has 10 residues. The CDR3 coding sequence is TGCATCTCCGGTAACACTGAAGCTTTCTTT. It translates to CISGNTEAFF.